The 28 T cell receptor beta chains in this list originate from one sample, sequenced in a study of blood T cell repertoires in COVID-19 (dated by TCRdb to the early 2020s). Libraries were built with the immunoSEQ multiplex PCR assay. What TCRdb holds here is the immuneACCESS table cut down to in-frame rearrangements. Part of the clones is not present; checked against another copy, under half of the missing clones reflect an unresolved V gene, and the others are unexplained. The sample table contains some 310,000 clones; only one count was recorded for roughly 84% of them. 1% of the sample lies in the top ten. Sequencing input: peripheral blood. These receptors all stem from a man aged 45-60 years with active or convalescent COVID-19.

V is TRBV11-2 and J is TRBJ2-3; the match to TRBD2 covers 8 bases. This CDR3 is built from 19 residues. The ends lost 5 bases at V and 8 bases at J; junction bases unmatched: 24. Per the germline V gene, CDR1 is SGHAT and CDR2 is FQNNGV. CDR3 in DNA: TGTGCCAGCAGCCCTACTTCTTTCAGTACTAGCGGTCCGGCGGGTACGCAGTATTTT. It translates to CASSPTSFSTSGPAGTQYF.

The rearrangement links TRBV6-2 or TRBV6-3 to TRBJ2-5, with TRBD1 identical over 11 bases. The CDR3 is 17 amino acids. Per the germline V gene, CDR1 is MNHEY and CDR2 is SVGEGT. J lost 5 bases, V lost 5 bases, and 13 bases had no gene match. CDR3 sequence reads: CASSTLPGQGVSETQYF. The CDR3 region has the DNA TGTGCCAGCAGTACTCTCCCGGGACAGGGGGTCTCGGAGACCCAGTACTTC.

The V call is TRBV11-2, the J call TRBJ1-1; D ambiguous. The germline gives CDR1 SGHAT, CDR2 FQNNGV. With 2 bases removed from V and 0 bases from J, the gap between germline ends came to 10 bases. The CDR3 length is 15 residues. CDR3 sequence reads: CASSLSQAMNTEAFF. In nucleotides, the CDR3 is TGTGCCAGCAGCTTATCGCAGGCAATGAACACTGAAGCTTTCTTT.

The chain couples TRBV7-8 to TRBJ1-5, with no clear D. CDR3 size: 15 residues. The germline V gene has CDR1 SGHVS and CDR2 FQNEAQ. Trimming pared 1 base from V and 4 bases from J, leaving 11 bases between. In DNA, the CDR3 is TGTGCCAGCAGCTTAGGGGCAGATCGGAATCAGCCCCAGCATTTT. Residues: CASSLGADRNQPQHF.

The V gene is TRBV29-1, the J gene TRBJ2-3; 10 nucleotides agree with TRBD1. Germline V gene sequence: CDR1 SQVTM, CDR2 ANQGSEA. V lost 7 bases to trimming and J lost 6 bases; unmatched junction nucleotides: 13. The CDR3 runs 15 residues. In nucleotides, the CDR3 is TGCAGCGCCTCATCGGGACAGGGGATCCAGGATACGCAGTATTTT. It yields the protein CSASSGQGIQDTQYF.

This clone has only a few counts. J is TRBJ1-1 and V is TRBV13, with 9 bases that match TRBD1. J was trimmed by 9 bases and V by 4 bases; bases with no gene match: 6. This CDR3 is 13 amino acids long. Germline CDR1 is PRHDT and CDR2 is FYEKMQ (reference sequence). In DNA, the CDR3 is TGTGCCAGCAGCTCTACAGGGGGCGAAAAAGCTTTCTTT. It codes for CASSSTGGEKAFF.

The gene calls are TRBV7-9 and TRBJ1-3, with D tentatively TRBD1 (5 bases). Trimming removed 8 bases from V and 4 bases from J, with 9 bases in between. CDR3 length equals 12 residues. Germline CDR1 and CDR2: SEHNR and FQNEAQ (reference sequence). CDR3 bases: TGTGCCAGCGGGCAGGGAGGAAACACCATATATTTT. Translating it yields CASGQGGNTIYF.

The genes are TRBV29-1 and TRBJ1-2; 10 bases fit TRBD1. This CDR3 contains 14 residues. The J segment lost 0 bases and the V segment lost 6 bases, leaving 4 bases of the junction unmatched. The germline V gene has CDR1 SQVTM and CDR2 ANQGSEA. The DNA for the CDR3 is TGCAGCGTACAGACAGGGGGCTCTAACTATGGCTACACCTTC. It codes for CSVQTGGSNYGYTF.

CDR3 protein: CAWSGGPGQSAFF. The CDR3 coding sequence is TGTGCCTGGAGTGGGGGGCCGGGACAATCAGCTTTCTTT. This rearrangement joins TRBV30 to TRBJ1-1, with D perhaps matching TRBD1 (6 bases). Germline CDR1 and CDR2: GTSNPN and SVGIG (reference sequence). V lost 1 base and J 10 bases, leaving 16 bases between the germline ends. The CDR3 totals 13 residues.

The J gene is TRBJ2-7, the V gene TRBV5-1; D is possibly TRBD2 (5 bases). V lost 0 bases and J lost 6, with 13 bases in between. Per germline, CDR1 SGHRS and CDR2 YFSETQ. There are 14 residues in the CDR3. In DNA form, the CDR3 reads TGCGCCAGCAGCTTGGCCCTTGAGGGTGGCGAGCAGTACTTC. Translation gives CASSLALEGGEQYF.

The CDR3 region has the DNA TGTGCCAGCAGCTTAACTAGCAGCAATGAGCAGTTCTTC. Translation: CASSLTSSNEQFF. The rearrangement uses TRBV13 and TRBJ2-1, with D possibly TRBD2 on 6 matching bases. Germline CDR1 and CDR2: PRHDT and FYEKMQ (reference sequence). V gave up 2 bases and J gave up 6 bases, with 8 bases separating them. This CDR3 is built from 13 residues.

This chain joins TRBV29-1 and TRBJ2-1; no firm D call. Trimming cost V 7 bases and J 0 bases, with 13 bases left between them. Looked up from germline, CDR1 is SQVTM and CDR2 is ANQGSEA. CDR3 length: 14 amino acids. The CDR3 DNA sequence: TGCAGCGCGACCACACCTAGCTCCTACAATGAGCAGTTCTTC. Translating it yields CSATTPSSYNEQFF.

The V gene is TRBV28, the J gene TRBJ2-5; TRBD2 matches at 9 bases. This CDR3 spans 15 amino acids. V lost 8 bases, J lost 2 bases, and 9 bases stayed unmatched. Germline V gene lookup returns CDR1 MDHEN and CDR2 SYDVKM. The CDR3 DNA follows: TGTGCCAGCGGTACAACGGCGGGGGGGCAAGAGACCCAGTACTTC. As protein: CASGTTAGGQETQYF.

J is TRBJ1-2 and V is TRBV24-1, with D unclear. CDR1 KGHDR and CDR2 SFDVKD come from the germline V gene. The CDR3 spans 14 residues. Trimming stripped 3 bases from V and 3 bases from J, with 10 bases between. CDR3 protein: CATSDEREDYGYTF. The CDR3 coding sequence is TGTGCCACCAGTGATGAGCGGGAGGACTATGGCTACACCTTC.

This clone was counted a single time. CDR3 residues: CASSLALLADEQYF. CDR3 DNA sequence: TGTGCCAGCAGTCTGGCCCTTCTAGCGGACGAGCAGTACTTC. This sequence joins TRBV7-9 and TRBJ2-7; 7 bases fit TRBD2. Germline lookup yields CDR1 SEHNR and CDR2 FQNEAQ (reference sequence). The CDR3 extends over 14 amino acids. The V segment lost 6 bases and the J segment 5 bases; nucleotides outside the gene matches: 10.

This sequence joins TRBV7-2 and TRBJ2-7, with 9 nucleotides matching TRBD1. Unmatched junction bases numbered 2, after V lost 4 bases and J lost 4 bases. The CDR3 sequence is 13 residues long. CDR1 SGHTA and CDR2 FQGNSA come from the germline V gene. The CDR3 region has the DNA TGTGCCAGCAGCTCAGACAGGGGGTACGAGCAGTACTTC. It encodes CASSSDRGYEQYF.

V gene TRBV19 combines with J gene TRBJ1-1, with no clear D. Trimming stripped 7 bases from V and 9 bases from J, with 18 bases between. From germline, CDR1 is LNHDA and CDR2 SQIVND (reference sequence). CDR3 length: 13 amino acids. In nucleotides, the CDR3 is TGTGCCAGTACCCTAAGAACCAATAAGAAAGCTTTCTTT. This translates into CASTLRTNKKAFF.

As regards this clone: One junction end disagrees with the germline gene, perhaps due to a read error. The rearrangement links TRBV24-1 to TRBJ2-6; the D gene is possibly TRBD2 (6 bases). CDR3 length equals 16 residues. The V gene's germline CDR1 is KGHDR and CDR2 SFDVKD. The CDR3: CATSGTSSSGTNVLTF. The CDR3 nucleotides are TGTGCCACCAGCGGGACTTCCAGCTCTGGGACCAACGTCCTGACTTTC.

V gene TRBV7-3 combines with J gene TRBJ2-1; no clear D gene. This CDR3 has 14 amino acids. The germline CDR1 and CDR2 sequences are SGHTA and FQGTGA. V was pared by 5 bases and J by 5 bases, with 13 bases between. The CDR3 region has the DNA TGTGCCAGCAGCCCCAGTGCCCAGGACAATGAGCAGTTCTTC. It translates to CASSPSAQDNEQFF. Variable domain in full (rest from reference TRBV7-3 and TRBJ2-1): GAGVSQTPSNKVTEKGKYVELRCDPISGHTALYWYRQSLGQGPEFLIYFQGTGAADDSGLPNDRFFAVRPEGSVSTLKIQRTERGDSAVYLCASSPSAQDNEQFFGPGTRLTVL.

The V gene is TRBV2, the J gene TRBJ2-7, with 8 bases matching TRBD1. Germline loops: CDR1 SNHLY, CDR2 FYNNEI. The CDR3 extends over 15 amino acids. J lost 1 base, V lost 7 bases, and 9 bases had no gene match. The chain's CDR3 is CASTNRGTGSYEQYF. The CDR3 DNA reads as TGTGCCAGCACTAACAGGGGGACAGGATCCTACGAGCAGTACTTC.

This clone has a single count. The chain carries TRBV5-1 and TRBJ2-5; 7 bases are a match to TRBD1. The V and J ends lost 3 bases and 5 bases, in that order; junction bases with no gene match: 7. CDR1 is SGHRS, CDR2 YFSETQ, per germline. The CDR3 is made up of 14 amino acids. In DNA form, the CDR3 reads TGCGCCAGCAGCTCTGGGACAGCTGGGGAGACCCAGTACTTC. Its protein product is CASSSGTAGETQYF.

This chain connects TRBV19 to TRBJ1-2, with D possibly matching TRBD1 (6 bases). Germline V CDR1 and CDR2: LNHDA, SQIVND (reference sequence). With 4 bases removed from V and 7 bases from J, the gap between germline ends came to 19 bases. The CDR3 consists of 15 residues. The CDR3 loop is CASSTYRENAGGYTF. DNA of the CDR3: TGTGCCAGTAGTACCTACAGGGAAAATGCGGGTGGCTACACCTTC.

The gene calls are TRBV28 and TRBJ1-1; TRBD1 agrees at 7 bases. Losses at the gene ends were 5 bases for V and 4 bases for J; bases not matched to a gene: 10. Germline V gene lookup returns CDR1 MDHEN and CDR2 SYDVKM. The CDR3 contains 15 residues. CDR3 sequence reads: CASSILRQGFTEAFF. The DNA for the CDR3 is TGTGCCAGCAGTATACTCCGACAGGGCTTCACTGAAGCTTTCTTT.

This rearrangement joins TRBV27 to TRBJ1-6; tentatively, D is TRBD1 (6 bases). The germline V and J ends were trimmed by 3 bases and 5 bases, with 11 bases remaining between them. Germline V gene sequence: CDR1 MNHEY, CDR2 SMNVEV (reference sequence). The CDR3 totals 15 residues. CDR3 DNA: TGTGCCAGCAGTTTCGGGGGGCCGAATAATTCACCCCTCCACTTT. Translating it yields CASSFGGPNNSPLHF.

The chain links TRBV6-5 to TRBJ1-1, with D hard to call. V lost 3 bases, J lost 8 bases, and 13 bases lay in between. There are 13 residues in the CDR3. Germline V lookup: CDR1 MNHEY, CDR2 SVGAGI. Here the CDR3 DNA reads TGTGCCAGCAGTTATACCTGGGCCGGAGAAGCTTTCTTT. It yields the protein CASSYTWAGEAFF.

This rearrangement joins TRBV7-9 to TRBJ1-3, with a tentative D call TRBD1 (5 bases). The germline V gene has CDR1 SEHNR and CDR2 FQNEAQ (reference sequence). The length of the CDR3 is 17 residues. V lost 5 bases and J lost 4, with 21 bases in between. The CDR3 region is CASSPHFGQNTGNTIYF. In DNA form, the CDR3 reads TGTGCCAGCAGCCCTCACTTTGGACAAAACACCGGAAACACCATATATTTT. Filled out from reference TRBV7-9 and TRBJ1-3, the complete variable domain reads DTGVSQNPRHKITKRGQNVTFRCDPISEHNRLYWYRQTLGQGPEFLTYFQNEAQLEKSRLLSDRFSAERPKGSFSTLEIQRTEQGDSAMYLCASSPHFGQNTGNTIYFGEGSWLTVV.

This clone was recorded a few times. The chain has TRBV29-1 and TRBJ1-5; 8 positions agree with TRBD1. This CDR3 region has 13 residues. Germline loops: CDR1 SQVTM, CDR2 ANQGSEA. J gave up 1 base and V 5 bases, and 1 base lay outside the gene matches. This CDR3 reads CSVWTGSNQPQHF. The CDR3 DNA sequence: TGCAGCGTTTGGACAGGGAGCAATCAGCCCCAGCATTTT. Drawing the rest from reference TRBV29-1 and TRBJ1-5, the complete variable domain is SAVISQKPSRDICQRGTSLTIQCQVDSQVTMMFWYRQQPGQSLTLIATANQGSEATYESGFVIDKFPISRPNLTFSTLTVSNMSPEDSSIYLCSVWTGSNQPQHFGDGTRLSIL.

A single count supports this clone. The chain couples TRBV7-3 to TRBJ1-2; D is possibly TRBD1 (5 bases). Germline V CDR1 and CDR2: SGHTA, FQGTGA. Trimming took off 1 base at V and 3 bases at J, with 9 bases between the two ends. This CDR3 is built from 14 residues. The CDR3 coding sequence is TGTGCCAGCAGCTTAATACCGGGGGACTATGGCTACACCTTC. Its translation is CASSLIPGDYGYTF.